Described below is a single T cell receptor beta chain sequence and its context. Its antigen is undetermined. The sample originates from a study of shared clonotypes between healthy human individuals. The overall study: There were three CD4 naive, three CD4 memory, two CD8 naive and one CD8 memory plates per donor. Study-wide results and limits: Blood was the sole source, and tissue repertoires probably differ.

The repertoire was sequenced with immunoSEQ multiplex PCR; TCRdb's copy has only in-frame clones and lacks some. Here the sample spans 98,000 or so clones, about 63% being singletons. The CDR3 covers 15 residues. CDR1 and CDR2 from the germline V gene are SQVTM and ANQGSEA. Trimming cost V 5 bases and J 1 base, with 17 bases left between them. Donors were healthy HIV-negative adults without recent acute infections or vaccinations. CD8 memory merged CD45RO+ cells and CCR7-negative CD45RA+ TemRA cells into one population. The chain joins TRBV29-1 to TRBJ1-1, with a tentative D call TRBD1 (5 bases). The source is a woman younger than 45 in good health. Sequencing input: memory CD8+ T cells sorted from blood. Subset described: CD45RO+ cells pooled with CCR7-negative TemRA cells. The CDR3 protein is CSVLHGPGANTEAFF. In DNA form, the CDR3 reads TGCAGCGTTCTACACGGGCCCGGGGCGAACACTGAAGCTTTCTTT.